The clone carrying this T cell receptor beta chain has just a few counts. Its matching antigen is unknown. This entry is derived from a study of T-cell reconstitution after alpha-beta-depleted transplantation in children. Study findings and constraints: Surviving recipient cells, namely T cells and thymic progenitors, were the source of high day-60 TCRbeta diversity in some patients. T cells produced anew were the main source of T-cell counts and diversity one year after transplant.

Unique molecular identifiers were incorporated into the prepared TCRbeta library. MiXCR was run by TCRdb on the PCR reads, yielding one entry per CDR3 protein. The table lists hundreds of thousands of distinct CDR3 sequences, roughly 15% of them singletons. This TCR derives from a male patient between 2 and 10 years old who had a stem cell transplant for acute lymphoblastic leukemia, so the T cells may come from the graft donor. The material was PBMCs, mostly from graft donor cells, obtained 360 days after TCRalphabeta/CD19-depleted stem cell transplant.

The DNA of the CDR3 is TGTGCCAGCAGTGATAGGGTGAATGAGCAGTTCTTC. This sequence encodes CASSDRVNEQFF. V usage is TRBV2 and J usage is TRBJ2-1; no firm D call. Trimming shortened V by 3 bases and J by 7 bases, and 7 bases separated the two germline ends. The CDR3 runs to 12 residues. Germline V gives CDR1 SNHLY, CDR2 FYNNEI.